This TCR beta chain was recorded in a study of cytomegalovirus exposure and HLA in healthy donors. The PCR employed 60 Vbeta primers together with 13 Jbeta primers. The method was immunoSEQ multiplex PCR; TCRdb's version includes in-frame clones alone and lacks a portion of them. The data contain 130,000 to 150,000 clones, approximately 80% of them singletons. The CDR3 length is 13 residues. Deletions cut 4 bases from V and 3 bases from J, with 9 bases between. What was sequenced was PBMCs. The sequence was obtained from a young woman in good health and CMV-seropositive. This chain joins TRBV23-1 and TRBJ1-1; D remains unclear. TRBV23-1 is an open reading frame whose function is uncertain. The CDR3, as DNA: TGCGCCAGCAGTCTGAGGGTTTACACTGAAGCTTTCTTT. Amino acids: CASSLRVYTEAFF.